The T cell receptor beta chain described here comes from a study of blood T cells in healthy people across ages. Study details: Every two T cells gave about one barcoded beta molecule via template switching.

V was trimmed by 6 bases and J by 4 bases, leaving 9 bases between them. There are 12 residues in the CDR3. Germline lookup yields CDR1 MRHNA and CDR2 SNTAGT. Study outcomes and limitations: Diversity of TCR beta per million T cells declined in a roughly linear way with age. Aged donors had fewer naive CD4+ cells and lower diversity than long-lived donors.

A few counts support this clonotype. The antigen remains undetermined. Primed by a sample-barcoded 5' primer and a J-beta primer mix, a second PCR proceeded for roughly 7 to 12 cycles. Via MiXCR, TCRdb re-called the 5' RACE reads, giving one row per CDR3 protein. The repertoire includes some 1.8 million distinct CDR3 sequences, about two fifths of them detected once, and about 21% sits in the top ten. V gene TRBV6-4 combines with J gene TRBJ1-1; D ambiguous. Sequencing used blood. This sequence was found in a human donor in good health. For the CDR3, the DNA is TGTGCCAGCAGGGCACGGTCCACTGAAGCTTTCTTT. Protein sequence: CASRARSTEAFF.